The 23 T cell receptor beta chains listed next were all sequenced from one sample in a study of cytomegalovirus exposure and HLA in healthy donors. PCR primers comprised 60 Vbeta and 13 Jbeta primers. Libraries were prepared by immunoSEQ multiplex PCR; TCRdb keeps only in-frame clonotypes and omits some of them. This sample has about 160,000 clones; over 70% occur once, and the top ten carry 0.95% to 1.5%. The sequenced material came from PBMCs. The receptors here all came from a boy aged 2-15 years in good health and CMV-seronegative.

The J gene is TRBJ2-1, the V gene TRBV10-1, with unresolved D. The CDR3 covers 14 residues. Trimming pared 3 bases from V and 3 bases from J, leaving 9 bases between. Per the germline V gene, CDR1 is WNHNN and CDR2 is SYGVQD (reference sequence). CDR3 in DNA: TGCGCCAGCAGTGATTACCGGAGCTACAATGAGCAGTTCTTC. The encoded protein is CASSDYRSYNEQFF.

Here the CDR3 reads CSASERGEQYF. The DNA of the CDR3 is TGCAGTGCTAGCGAGCGGGGCGAGCAGTACTTC. This sequence joins TRBV20-1 and TRBJ2-7; 7 bases fit TRBD2. The junction had 2 bases not matched to a gene; V was cut back by 3 bases and J by 6 bases. The V gene's germline CDR1 is DFQATT and CDR2 SNEGSKA (reference sequence). This CDR3 contains 11 residues.

The CDR3 protein is CASSRFTDTQYF. The CDR3 nucleotides are TGTGCCAGCAGCCGGTTTACAGATACGCAGTATTTT. The chain is built from TRBV5-6 and TRBJ2-3; D is undetermined. V was cut by 4 bases and J by 3 bases, with 6 bases left in between. CDR1 is SGHDT, CDR2 YYEEEE, per germline. The CDR3 sequence is 12 residues long.

This chain joins TRBV19 and TRBJ1-4; 11 bases match TRBD1. Germline V gene lookup returns CDR1 LNHDA and CDR2 SQIVND (reference sequence). The CDR3 totals 15 residues. V was pared by 6 bases and J by 5 bases, with 5 bases of the junction left unmatched. Written as DNA, the CDR3 is TGTGCCAGTAGGACCCGGACAGGGGGCAATGAAAAACTGTTTTTT. Translated: CASRTRTGGNEKLFF.

The rearrangement uses TRBV27 and TRBJ2-3; 11 bases map to TRBD2. Looked up from germline, CDR1 is MNHEY and CDR2 is SMNVEV (reference sequence). The V and J ends lost 4 bases and 5 bases, in that order; junction bases with no gene match: 8. CDR3 length equals 16 residues. Here the CDR3 reads CASSYLLAGVVDTQYF. The DNA of the CDR3 is TGTGCCAGCAGTTACTTACTAGCGGGAGTGGTAGATACGCAGTATTTT.

The J gene is TRBJ1-1, the V gene TRBV27; 7 bases are shared with TRBD1. CDR1 and CDR2 (germline): MNHEY, SMNVEV (reference sequence). The CDR3 is 14 amino acids. Trimming at V came to 7 bases and at J to 1 base, leaving 6 bases not matched to a gene. In DNA form, the CDR3 reads TGTGCCAGCACCCGACAGGGATCGAACACTGAAGCTTTCTTT. Residues: CASTRQGSNTEAFF.

This clone occurred a few times. The chain is built from TRBV6-5 and TRBJ2-5; 8 nucleotides align to TRBD2. This CDR3 is built from 14 residues. After removal of 2 bases from V and 1 base from J, the junction contained 0 bases not matched to a gene. Germline V gene lookup returns CDR1 MNHEY and CDR2 SVGAGI. The CDR3 DNA follows: TGTGCCAGCAGTTACGCGGGGGGCCAAGAGACCCAGTACTTC. Protein sequence: CASSYAGGQETQYF.

The J gene is TRBJ1-1, the V gene TRBV6-1, with 7 bases aligning to TRBD1. CDR3 size: 16 residues. V lost 4 bases and J lost 0; bases outside the gene matches: 8. CDR1 is MNHNS, CDR2 SASEGT, per germline. In nucleotides, the CDR3 is TGTGCCAGCAGTGCCAGACAGGGTGGGGTGAACACTGAAGCTTTCTTT. It specifies CASSARQGGVNTEAFF.

The V gene is TRBV4-3, the J gene TRBJ2-3; 12 bases match TRBD2. Losses at the gene ends were 5 bases for V and 4 bases for J; bases not matched to a gene: 7. The CDR3 is made up of 16 amino acids. Germline lookup yields CDR1 LGHNA and CDR2 YSLEER. Here the CDR3 reads CASSARLAGVADTQYF. In DNA, the CDR3 is TGCGCCAGCAGCGCACGACTAGCGGGAGTTGCAGATACGCAGTATTTT.

The chain couples TRBV19 to TRBJ1-2, with D possibly TRBD1 on 6 matching bases. Per germline, CDR1 LNHDA and CDR2 SQIVND (reference sequence). The CDR3 contains 13 residues. V lost 9 bases and J 5 bases, leaving 16 bases between the germline ends. This CDR3 is CASQEDSLYGYTF. In DNA, the CDR3 is TGTGCCAGCCAGGAGGACAGCTTATATGGCTACACCTTC.

The rearrangement links TRBV2 to TRBJ2-1; 8 bases align to TRBD2. Looked up from germline, CDR1 is SNHLY and CDR2 is FYNNEI. The CDR3 sequence is 16 residues long. V lost 2 bases and J lost 4; bases outside the gene matches: 7. CDR3 sequence reads: CASSELTSGYYNEQFF. CDR3 DNA: TGTGCCAGCAGTGAATTAACTAGCGGTTATTACAATGAGCAGTTCTTC.

The chain joins TRBV20-1 to TRBJ2-3; tentative D call: TRBD2 (5 bases). The germline CDR1 and CDR2 sequences are DFQATT and SNEGSKA (reference sequence). CDR3 size: 11 residues. With 6 bases removed from V and 4 bases from J, the gap between germline ends came to 8 bases. This CDR3 reads CSALGADTQYF. CDR3 in DNA: TGCAGTGCACTGGGAGCAGATACGCAGTATTTT.

The J gene is TRBJ2-1, the V gene TRBV4-1, with 9 bases matching TRBD2. The V gene's germline CDR1 is MGHRA and CDR2 YSYEKL. V shed 1 base, J shed 4 bases, and the junction held 8 bases outside the gene matches. The CDR3 covers 17 residues. CDR3 sequence: CASSQVPAGGLYNEQFF. DNA for the CDR3: TGCGCCAGCAGCCAAGTCCCAGCGGGGGGCCTATACAATGAGCAGTTCTTC.

This chain connects TRBV7-8 to TRBJ1-2; 9 nucleotides line up with TRBD1. The germline CDR1 and CDR2 sequences are SGHVS and FQNEAQ. V shed 5 bases and J 10 bases; nucleotides not matched to a gene: 5. This CDR3 has 12 amino acids. The CDR3 DNA reads as TGTGCCAGCAGCCACAGGGGGCTTGCCTACACCTTC. It translates to CASSHRGLAYTF.

In DNA form, the CDR3 reads TGTGCCAGCAGCTCCGAAGACAGTAGCAATCAGCCCCAGCATTTT. Amino acids: CASSSEDSSNQPQHF. The V gene is TRBV7-2, the J gene TRBJ1-5, with D tentatively TRBD1 (5 bases). Germline V CDR1 and CDR2: SGHTA, FQGNSA. The CDR3 contains 15 residues. V was shortened by 4 bases and J by 0 bases, with 10 bases between the two germline ends.

The chain is built from TRBV5-5 and TRBJ2-5, with a weak D call TRBD2 (5 bases). Between the trimmed V and J ends, which lost 4 bases and 5 bases, there was a span of 18 bases. The CDR3 extends over 15 amino acids. Looked up from germline, CDR1 is SGHKS and CDR2 is YYEKEE (reference sequence). Here the CDR3 reads CASSPEGWVTETQYF. CDR3 DNA sequence: TGTGCCAGCAGCCCAGAGGGTTGGGTAACTGAGACCCAGTACTTC.

This clone was picked up one time. The chain has TRBV11-2 and TRBJ2-3, with no clear D. V was shortened by 1 base and J by 3 bases, with 11 bases between the two germline ends. Germline assignment: CDR1 SGHAT and CDR2 FQNNGV. This CDR3 spans 15 amino acids. CDR3 residues: CASSLGLDRTDTQYF. The CDR3 region has the DNA TGTGCCAGCAGCTTAGGGCTAGATCGGACAGATACGCAGTATTTT.

The gene calls are TRBV11-2 and TRBJ2-1, with D perhaps matching TRBD2 (5 bases). Germline V gene data show CDR1 as SGHAT and CDR2 as FQNNGV. The CDR3 contains 13 residues. V dropped 3 bases and J dropped 7 bases, with 10 bases sitting between them. CDR3 protein: CASSLQRWNEQFF. The CDR3 DNA sequence: TGTGCCAGCAGCTTGCAGCGGTGGAATGAGCAGTTCTTC.

V usage is TRBV5-8 and J usage is TRBJ2-1, with 14 bases identical to TRBD2. V lost 0 bases to trimming and J lost 1 base; unmatched junction nucleotides: 3. The germline gives CDR1 SGHTS, CDR2 YDEGEE. This CDR3 region has 18 residues. The chain's CDR3 is CASSLGRLAGGSYNEQFF. The CDR3 bases are TGTGCCAGCAGCTTGGGGCGACTAGCGGGGGGGTCCTACAATGAGCAGTTCTTC.

V gene TRBV27 combines with J gene TRBJ2-5; D might be TRBD1 (5 bases). The DNA matches TRBJ2-7 better at its end, which makes the J call doubtful. CDR1 MNHEY and CDR2 SMNVEV come from the germline V gene (reference sequence). CDR3 length equals 12 residues. CDR3 in DNA: TGTGCCAGCAGGGACAACTCCTACGAGCAGTACTTC. It codes for CASRDNSYEQYF.

The chain uses TRBV7-2 and TRBJ2-3; TRBD2 aligns across 15 bases. Germline assignment: CDR1 SGHTA and CDR2 FQGNSA. The CDR3 runs 17 residues. V lost 4 bases and J lost 8; bases outside the gene matches: 10. This chain's CDR3 is CASSSQGLAGGLTTQYF. The CDR3 DNA reads TGTGCCAGCAGCTCACAGGGACTAGCGGGGGGCCTAACTACGCAGTATTTT.

The chain recombines TRBV18 with TRBJ1-1, with 7 bases lining up with TRBD1. Trimming removed 2 bases from V and 7 bases from J; junction bases left unmatched: 1. Germline loops: CDR1 KGHSH, CDR2 LQKENI. The CDR3 is 12 amino acids. CDR3 sequence reads: CASSPGTVEAFF. The DNA of the CDR3 is TGTGCCAGCTCACCAGGGACAGTTGAAGCTTTCTTT.

To note about this clone: This sample also contains other DNA sequences that code for the same CDR3. This chain connects TRBV30 to TRBJ2-1; 7 bases fit TRBD1. The CDR3 has 13 amino acids. The germline gives CDR1 GTSNPN, CDR2 SVGIG (reference sequence). J was trimmed by 0 bases and V by 4 bases; bases with no gene match: 0. For the CDR3, the DNA is TGTGCCTGGACAGGGGGCTCCTACAATGAGCAGTTCTTC. Its translation is CAWTGGSYNEQFF.